Each of the 11 T cell receptor beta chains below was sequenced from the same sample in a study of Ad26.COV2.S vaccination and SARS-CoV-2 variants. Treatment given: roughly 20 received Ad26.COV2.S at low or high dose, single or two shots; about 5 received placebo; per-sample allocation not given. Day 63 following the first vaccine or placebo injection was when the samples were taken. Profiled with immunoSEQ multiplex PCR; TCRdb holds only in-frame clones, not every one. The table has roughly 410,000 clones, 83% seen once. Sequenced material: peripheral blood, taken in a trial of Ad26.COV2.S vaccine versus placebo. These receptors were collected from a person aged 18-60 years who received the Ad26.COV2.S COVID-19 vaccine or a placebo.

This clone appeared a few times. The chain combines TRBV18 with TRBJ1-4; the D is unclear. CDR3 length: 13 residues. CDR1 KGHSH and CDR2 LQKENI come from the germline V gene. V gave up 4 bases and J gave up 5 bases, with 8 bases separating them. Here the CDR3 reads CASSLNPNEKLFF. The CDR3 DNA is TGTGCCAGCTCACTTAACCCCAATGAAAAACTGTTTTTT.

The chain carries TRBV3-1 (or the pseudogene TRBV3-2) and TRBJ1-2, with 7 bases aligning to TRBD1. This CDR3 is built from 14 residues. The J segment lost 7 bases and the V segment lost 0 bases, leaving 5 bases of the junction unmatched. Germline CDR1 and CDR2: LGHDT and YNNKEL (reference sequence). CDR3 sequence reads: CASSQDWAGGGYTF. The CDR3 bases are TGTGCCAGCAGCCAAGATTGGGCAGGGGGTGGCTACACCTTC.

The gene calls are TRBV19 and TRBJ2-7, with D unclear. CDR3 length: 14 amino acids. CDR1 is LNHDA, CDR2 SQIVND, per germline (reference sequence). The V end lost 3 bases, the J end lost 6 bases, and 15 bases lay between the germline ends. The CDR3 region has the DNA TGTGCCAGTAGTATCCACCCCGGCCCCACCGAGCAGTACTTC. Translated: CASSIHPGPTEQYF. The whole variable domain, remainder taken from reference TRBV19 and TRBJ2-7, is DGGITQSPKYLFRKEGQNVTLSCEQNLNHDAMYWYRQDPGQGLRLIYYSQIVNDFQKGDIAEGYSVSREKKESFPLTVTSAQKNPTAFYLCASSIHPGPTEQYFGPGTRLTVT.

The genes are TRBV6-4 and TRBJ2-1; TRBD1 might be the D (6 bases). Trimming took 4 bases from V and 2 from J, leaving 12 bases between them. The CDR3 is made up of 15 amino acids. CDR1 and CDR2 from the germline V gene are MRHNA and SNTAGT. The CDR3 bases are TGTGCCAGCAGTGTTCAGGGGAGTACCTACAATGAGCAGTTCTTC. Translating it yields CASSVQGSTYNEQFF.

The chain uses TRBV9 and TRBJ2-1; no definite D call. Per germline, CDR1 SGDLS and CDR2 YYNGEE. V lost 0 bases to trimming and J lost 0 bases, with 10 bases between them. This CDR3 spans 16 amino acids. The CDR3 coding sequence is TGTGCCAGCAGCGTAGAGAGTCAGAGCTCCTACAATGAGCAGTTCTTC. Its protein product is CASSVESQSSYNEQFF.

V is TRBV25-1 and J is TRBJ2-1; 10 nucleotides line up with TRBD1. There are 15 residues in the CDR3. Per the germline V gene, CDR1 is MGHDK and CDR2 is SYGVNS. J lost 6 bases, V lost 4 bases, and 6 bases had no gene match. The CDR3 nucleotides are TGTGCCAGCAGTGCCCCCGGGACAGGGGTCAATGAGCAGTTCTTC. It yields the protein CASSAPGTGVNEQFF.

The V and J genes are TRBV10-3 and TRBJ2-3; 9 bases align to TRBD2. The junction had 5 bases not matched to a gene; V was cut back by 5 bases and J by 5 bases. Germline V CDR1 and CDR2: ENHRY, SYGVKD. The CDR3 loop spans 14 amino acids. The CDR3 is CAISIAGGLDTQYF. As DNA, the CDR3 is TGTGCCATCAGTATTGCGGGAGGGTTAGATACGCAGTATTTT.

This chain uses TRBV4-3 with TRBJ1-6, with no clear D. The CDR3 length is 13 residues. Trimming stripped 1 base from V and 4 bases from J, with 2 bases between. From germline, CDR1 is LGHNA and CDR2 YSLEER. CDR3 bases: TGCGCCAGCAGCCAAGCATATAATTCACCCCTCCACTTT. Its protein product is CASSQAYNSPLHF.

J is TRBJ2-7 and V is TRBV9, with TRBD2 identical over 11 bases. The CDR3 loop spans 16 amino acids. In germline, CDR1 is SGDLS, CDR2 YYNGEE. V lost 2 bases to trimming and J lost 2 bases; unmatched junction nucleotides: 6. In DNA form, the CDR3 reads TGTGCCAGCAGCGTTTCCACTAGCGGGAGTGCCTACGAGCAGTACTTC. Residues: CASSVSTSGSAYEQYF.

This clone turned up a few times. The chain combines TRBV3-1 (or the pseudogene TRBV3-2) with TRBJ2-7; 9 nucleotides agree with TRBD2. CDR1 is LGHDT and CDR2 is YNNKEL in the germline V gene (reference sequence). V lost 6 bases, J lost 3 bases, and 15 bases stayed unmatched. The CDR3 covers 17 residues. The CDR3 DNA sequence: TGTGCCAGCAGGCCGGGACAGCTGGGACTAGCAGGCTACGAGCAGTACTTC. Amino acid sequence: CASRPGQLGLAGYEQYF.

The genes are TRBV5-1 and TRBJ2-1, with a possible D match to TRBD1 (5 bases). Germline CDR1 and CDR2: SGHRS and YFSETQ. The CDR3 runs 16 residues. The V gene lost 2 bases and the J gene lost 3 bases, with 15 bases spanning the gap. The CDR3 bases are TGCGCCAGCAGCTTTTCTCCCAGGGCCATCTACAATGAGCAGTTCTTC. It specifies CASSFSPRAIYNEQFF.